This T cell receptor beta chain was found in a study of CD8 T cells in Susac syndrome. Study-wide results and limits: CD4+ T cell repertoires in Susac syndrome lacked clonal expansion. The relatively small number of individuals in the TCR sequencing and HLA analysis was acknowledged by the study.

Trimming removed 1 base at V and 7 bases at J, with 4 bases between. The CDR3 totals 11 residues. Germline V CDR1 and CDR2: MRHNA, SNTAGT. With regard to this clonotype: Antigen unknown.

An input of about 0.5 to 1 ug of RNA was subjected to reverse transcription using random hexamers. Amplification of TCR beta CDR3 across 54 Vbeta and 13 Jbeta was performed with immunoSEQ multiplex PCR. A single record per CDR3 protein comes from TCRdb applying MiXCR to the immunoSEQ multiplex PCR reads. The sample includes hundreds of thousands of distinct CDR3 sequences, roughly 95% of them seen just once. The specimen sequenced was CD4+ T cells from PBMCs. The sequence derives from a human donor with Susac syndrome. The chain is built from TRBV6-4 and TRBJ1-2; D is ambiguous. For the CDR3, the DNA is TGTGCCAGCAGTGACTGGAGTGGCTACACCTTC. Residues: CASSDWSGYTF.